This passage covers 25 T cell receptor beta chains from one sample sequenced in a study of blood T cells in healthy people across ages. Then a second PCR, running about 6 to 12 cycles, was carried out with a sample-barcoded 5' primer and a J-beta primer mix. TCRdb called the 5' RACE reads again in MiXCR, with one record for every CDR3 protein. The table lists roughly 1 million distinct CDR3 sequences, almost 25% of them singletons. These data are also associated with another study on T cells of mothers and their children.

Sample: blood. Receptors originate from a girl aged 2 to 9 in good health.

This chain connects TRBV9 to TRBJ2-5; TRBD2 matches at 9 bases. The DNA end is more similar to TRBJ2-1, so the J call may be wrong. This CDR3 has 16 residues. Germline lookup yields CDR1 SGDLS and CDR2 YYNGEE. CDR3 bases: TGTGCCAGCAGCGTAAGTGCGACTAGCGGTGGAAATGAGCAGTTCTTC. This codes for CASSVSATSGGNEQFF.

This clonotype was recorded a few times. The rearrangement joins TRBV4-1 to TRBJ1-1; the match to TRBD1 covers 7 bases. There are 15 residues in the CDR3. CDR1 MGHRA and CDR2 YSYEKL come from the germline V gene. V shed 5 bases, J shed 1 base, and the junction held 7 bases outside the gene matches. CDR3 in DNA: TGCGCCAGCAGCGAAAACAGGGGAAGGAACACTGAAGCTTTCTTT. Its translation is CASSENRGRNTEAFF.

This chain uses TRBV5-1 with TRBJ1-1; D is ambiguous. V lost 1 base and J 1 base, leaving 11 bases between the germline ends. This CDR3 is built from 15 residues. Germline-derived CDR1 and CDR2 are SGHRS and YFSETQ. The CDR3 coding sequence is TGCGCCAGCAGCTTGTTCATAGGTGAGAACACTGAAGCTTTCTTT. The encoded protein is CASSLFIGENTEAFF.

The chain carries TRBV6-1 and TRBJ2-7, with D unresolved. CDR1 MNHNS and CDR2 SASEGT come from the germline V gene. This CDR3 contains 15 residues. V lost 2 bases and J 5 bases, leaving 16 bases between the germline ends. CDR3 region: CASSERLTAHDEQYF. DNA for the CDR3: TGTGCCAGCAGTGAACGCCTCACGGCCCACGACGAGCAGTACTTC.

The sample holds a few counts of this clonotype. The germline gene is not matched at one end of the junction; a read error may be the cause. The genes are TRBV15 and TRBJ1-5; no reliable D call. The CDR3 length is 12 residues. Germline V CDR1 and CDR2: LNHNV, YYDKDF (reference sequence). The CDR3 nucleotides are TGTGCCACCAGCAGAGAAAATCGGCCCCAGCATTTT. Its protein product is CATSRENRPQHF.

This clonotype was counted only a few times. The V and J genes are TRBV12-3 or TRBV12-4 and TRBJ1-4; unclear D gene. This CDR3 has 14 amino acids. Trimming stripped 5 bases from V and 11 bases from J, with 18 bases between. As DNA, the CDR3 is TGTGCCAGCAGTCGACGGAGTCTTACTGAGAAACTGTTTTTT. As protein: CASSRRSLTEKLFF.

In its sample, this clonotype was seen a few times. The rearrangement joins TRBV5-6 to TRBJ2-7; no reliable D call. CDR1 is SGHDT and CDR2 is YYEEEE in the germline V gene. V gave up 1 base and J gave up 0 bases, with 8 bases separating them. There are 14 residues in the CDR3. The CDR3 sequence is CASSLLTGSYEQYF. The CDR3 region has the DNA TGTGCCAGCAGCTTGTTGACCGGCTCCTACGAGCAGTACTTC.

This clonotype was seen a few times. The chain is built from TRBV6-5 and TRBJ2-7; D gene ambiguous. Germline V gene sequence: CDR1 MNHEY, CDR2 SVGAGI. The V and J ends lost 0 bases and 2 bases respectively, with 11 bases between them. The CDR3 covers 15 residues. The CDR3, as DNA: TGTGCCAGCAGTTACTCAGACTTATCCGCCTACGAGCAGTACTTC. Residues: CASSYSDLSAYEQYF.

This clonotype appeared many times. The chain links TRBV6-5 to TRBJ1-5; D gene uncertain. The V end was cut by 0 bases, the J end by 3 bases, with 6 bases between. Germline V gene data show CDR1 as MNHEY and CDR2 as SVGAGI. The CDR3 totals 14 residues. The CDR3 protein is CASSYSGYNQPQHF. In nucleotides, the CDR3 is TGTGCCAGCAGTTACTCGGGGTACAATCAGCCCCAGCATTTT.

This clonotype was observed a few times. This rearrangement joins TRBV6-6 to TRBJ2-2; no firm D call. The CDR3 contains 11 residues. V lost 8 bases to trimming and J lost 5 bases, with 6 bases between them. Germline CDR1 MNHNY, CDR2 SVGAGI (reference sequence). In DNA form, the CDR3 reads TGTGCCAGCTTGACGACCGGGGAGCTGTTTTTT. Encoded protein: CASLTTGELFF.

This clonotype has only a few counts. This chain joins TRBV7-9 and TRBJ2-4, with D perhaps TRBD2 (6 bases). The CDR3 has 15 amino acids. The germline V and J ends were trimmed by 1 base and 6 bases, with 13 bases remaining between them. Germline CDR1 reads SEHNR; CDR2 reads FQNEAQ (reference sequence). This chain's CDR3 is CASSLGRRGRNIQYF. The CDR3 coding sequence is TGTGCCAGCAGCTTAGGAAGGAGGGGCAGAAACATTCAGTACTTC.

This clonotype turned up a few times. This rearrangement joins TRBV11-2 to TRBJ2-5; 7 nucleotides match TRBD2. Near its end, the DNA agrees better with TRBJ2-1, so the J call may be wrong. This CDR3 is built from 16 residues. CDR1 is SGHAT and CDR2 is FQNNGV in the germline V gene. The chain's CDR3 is CASSSAGGWDQHEQFF. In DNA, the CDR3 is TGTGCCAGCAGCTCGGCCGGGGGGTGGGATCAACATGAGCAGTTCTTC.

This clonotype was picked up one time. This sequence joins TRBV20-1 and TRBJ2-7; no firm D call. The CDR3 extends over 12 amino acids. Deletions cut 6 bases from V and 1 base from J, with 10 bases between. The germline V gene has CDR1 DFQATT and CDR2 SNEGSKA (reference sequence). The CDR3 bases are TGCAGTGCGGATAGGTCATCCTACGAGCAGTACTTC. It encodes CSADRSSYEQYF.

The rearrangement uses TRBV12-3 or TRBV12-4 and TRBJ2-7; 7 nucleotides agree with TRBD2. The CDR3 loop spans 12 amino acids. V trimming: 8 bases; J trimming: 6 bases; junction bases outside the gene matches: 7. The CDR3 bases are TGTGCCAGCGGGCCGTCGGGAGGCGAGCAGTACTTC. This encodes CASGPSGGEQYF.

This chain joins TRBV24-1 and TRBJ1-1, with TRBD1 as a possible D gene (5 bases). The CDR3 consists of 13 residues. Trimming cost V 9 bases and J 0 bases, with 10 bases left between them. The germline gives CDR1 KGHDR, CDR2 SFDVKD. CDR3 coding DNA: TGTGCCACCTCGGGGCCACTGAACACTGAAGCTTTCTTT. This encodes CATSGPLNTEAFF.

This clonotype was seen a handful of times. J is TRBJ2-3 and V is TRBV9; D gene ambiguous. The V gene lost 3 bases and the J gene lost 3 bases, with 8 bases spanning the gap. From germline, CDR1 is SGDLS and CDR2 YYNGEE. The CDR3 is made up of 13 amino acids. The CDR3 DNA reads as TGTGCCAGCAGCGCCGTAGGAACAGATACGCAGTATTTT. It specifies CASSAVGTDTQYF.

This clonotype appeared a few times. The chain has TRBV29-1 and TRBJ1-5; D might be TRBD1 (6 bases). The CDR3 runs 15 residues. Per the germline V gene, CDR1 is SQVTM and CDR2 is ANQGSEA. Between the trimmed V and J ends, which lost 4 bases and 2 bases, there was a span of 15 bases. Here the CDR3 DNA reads TGCAGCGTTGCCCTCACAGGGATCCGCAATCAGCCCCAGCATTTT. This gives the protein CSVALTGIRNQPQHF.

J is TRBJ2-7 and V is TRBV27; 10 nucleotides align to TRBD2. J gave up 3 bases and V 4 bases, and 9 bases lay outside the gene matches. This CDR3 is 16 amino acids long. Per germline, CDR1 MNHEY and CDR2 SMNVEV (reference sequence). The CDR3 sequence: CASSSRASGGFYEQYF. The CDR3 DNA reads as TGTGCCAGCAGTTCCCGGGCTAGCGGGGGATTCTACGAGCAGTACTTC.

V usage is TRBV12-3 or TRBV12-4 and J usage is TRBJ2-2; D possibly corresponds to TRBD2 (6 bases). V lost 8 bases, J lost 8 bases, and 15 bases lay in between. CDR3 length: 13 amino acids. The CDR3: CASPADGGGELFF. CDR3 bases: TGTGCCAGCCCTGCTGACGGAGGGGGGGAGCTGTTTTTT.

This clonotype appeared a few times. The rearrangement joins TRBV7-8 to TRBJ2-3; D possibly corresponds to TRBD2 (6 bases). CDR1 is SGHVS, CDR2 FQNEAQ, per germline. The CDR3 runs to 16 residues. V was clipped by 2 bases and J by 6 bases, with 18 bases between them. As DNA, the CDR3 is TGTGCCAGCAGCTTACGGCCCGGGAGCCCCTTGGATACGCAGTATTTT. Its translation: CASSLRPGSPLDTQYF.

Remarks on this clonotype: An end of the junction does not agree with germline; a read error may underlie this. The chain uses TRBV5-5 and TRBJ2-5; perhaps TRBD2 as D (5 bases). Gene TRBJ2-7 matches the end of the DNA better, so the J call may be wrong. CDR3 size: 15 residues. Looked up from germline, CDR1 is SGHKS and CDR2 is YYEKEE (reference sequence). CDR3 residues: CASSVALTNSYEQYF. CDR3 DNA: TGCGCCAGCAGCGTGGCCCTGACTAACTCCTACGAGCAGTACTTC.

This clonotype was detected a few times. The CDR3 DNA reads as TGTGCCATCAGTTCTATCTACGAGCAGTACTTC. Residues: CAISSIYEQYF. The rearrangement uses TRBV10-3 and TRBJ2-5; D is unresolved. With the DNA end fitting TRBJ2-7 better, the J assignment may be wrong. CDR1 and CDR2 (germline): ENHRY, SYGVKD. The CDR3 is 11 residues long.

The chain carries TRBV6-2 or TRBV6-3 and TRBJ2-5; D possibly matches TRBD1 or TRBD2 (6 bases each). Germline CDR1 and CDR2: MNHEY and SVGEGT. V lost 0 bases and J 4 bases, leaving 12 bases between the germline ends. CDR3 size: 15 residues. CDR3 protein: CASSYSTGARETQYF. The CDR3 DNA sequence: TGTGCCAGCAGTTACTCGACGGGGGCCAGAGAGACCCAGTACTTC.

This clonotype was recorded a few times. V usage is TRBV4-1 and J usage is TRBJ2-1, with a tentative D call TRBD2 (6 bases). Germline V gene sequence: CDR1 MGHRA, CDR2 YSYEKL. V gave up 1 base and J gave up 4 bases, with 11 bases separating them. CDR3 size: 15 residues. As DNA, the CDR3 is TGCGCCAGCAGCCAAGCGCCTGGGGGGTACAATGAGCAGTTCTTC. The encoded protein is CASSQAPGGYNEQFF.

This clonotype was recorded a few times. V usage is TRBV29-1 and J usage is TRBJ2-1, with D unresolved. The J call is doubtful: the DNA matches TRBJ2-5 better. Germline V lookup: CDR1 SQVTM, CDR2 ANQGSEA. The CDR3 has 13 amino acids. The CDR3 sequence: CSVESNWGETQYF. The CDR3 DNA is TGCAGCGTTGAAAGTAACTGGGGAGAGACCCAGTACTTC.